This entry is about one T cell receptor beta chain. Its antigen is undetermined. The data stem from a study of cytomegalovirus exposure and HLA in healthy donors. Study information: A previous analysis identified around 120 million unique TCR beta sequences derived from around 180 million T cells. Study observations and caveats: A later analysis reportedly found fewer N-insertions in an Asian-associated ancestry cluster than the roughly 700-donor mean. Available immune exposure information was restricted to CMV serostatus only.

The CDR3 totals 15 residues. The germline V gene encodes CDR1 MGHRA and CDR2 YSYEKL. V was pared by 3 bases and J by 1 base, with 12 bases between. Primers included in the PCR were 60 Vbeta and 13 Jbeta primers. Assay: immunoSEQ multiplex PCR; the TCRdb copy retains only in-frame clones and omits some. Of about 110,000 clones listed, about 78% are singletons. V usage is TRBV4-1 and J usage is TRBJ1-1, with a possible D match to TRBD1 (5 bases). This TCR was recovered from a woman in her 40s in good health and CMV-seropositive. Sequencing used PBMCs. CDR3 bases: TGCGCCAGCAGCCACGGCCGGACATCGAACACTGAAGCTTTCTTT. Its translation is CASSHGRTSNTEAFF.